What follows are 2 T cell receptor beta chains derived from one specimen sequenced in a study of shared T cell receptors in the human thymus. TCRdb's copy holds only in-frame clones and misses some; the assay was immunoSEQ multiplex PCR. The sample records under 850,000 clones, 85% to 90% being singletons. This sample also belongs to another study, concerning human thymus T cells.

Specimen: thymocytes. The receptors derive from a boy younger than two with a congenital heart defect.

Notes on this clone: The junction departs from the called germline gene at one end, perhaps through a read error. CDR3 residues: CASRLESFRSYEQYF. As DNA, the CDR3 is TGCGCCAGCAGATTGGAGTCTTTTAGATCCTACGAGCAGTACTTC. The V and J genes are TRBV5-1 and TRBJ2-7; no definite D call. This CDR3 spans 15 amino acids. Per germline, CDR1 SGHRS and CDR2 YFSETQ.

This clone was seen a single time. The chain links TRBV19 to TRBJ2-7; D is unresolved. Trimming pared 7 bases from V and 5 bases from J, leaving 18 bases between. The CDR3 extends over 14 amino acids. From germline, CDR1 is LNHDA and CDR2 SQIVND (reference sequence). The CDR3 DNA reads TGTGCCAGTACCCTAACGGGTCGGCCCCACGAGCAGTACTTC. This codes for CASTLTGRPHEQYF.